A selection of T cell receptor beta chains follows, all from one sample in a study of T cells in Graves' hyperthyroidism and ophthalmopathy. In TCRdb, the multiplex PCR reads were re-called with MiXCR into one record per CDR3 protein. Counted here are 610,000 or so distinct CDR3 sequences, about 45% occurring once; the ten biggest clones make up about 8%. The sample consisted of peripheral blood or thyroid tissue (not recorded which). The receptors were sampled from a young woman with Graves' hyperthyroidism. CDR3s include the opening cysteine and the closing phenylalanine or tryptophan. A D gene is named only where the DNA matches it firmly. Clone size, where shown, is once, few, many, or a class for clones that have expanded.

cdr3_nt	cdr3_aa	v_call	j_call	d_call	clone_size
TGTGCCAGCAGTCGGGACAGGGAAGAGACCCAGTACTTC	CASSRDREETQYF	TRBV2	TRBJ2-5	TRBD1	many
TGTGCCAGCAGCCAGACAGGGGCTGATGAAAAACTGTTTTTT	CASSQTGADEKLFF	TRBV6-6	TRBJ1-4	TRBD1	-
TGTGCCATCACCGGGGACGACGGCCAAGAGACCCAGTACTTC	CAITGDDGQETQYF	TRBV10-3	TRBJ2-5	-	-
TGTGCCAGCAGCTTAGCCCCGGGAACGAATTCACCCCTCCACTTT	CASSLAPGTNSPLHF	TRBV7-6	TRBJ1-6	-	many
TGTGCCTGGAGTCCCCCCTTACACCAGCCCCAGCATTTT	CAWSPPLHQPQHF	TRBV30	TRBJ1-5	-	few
TGTGCCATCAATCCCTCCCATGGCCCCGGGGAGCTGTTTTTT	CAINPSHGPGELFF	TRBV10-3	TRBJ2-2	-	many
TGTGCCACCAGTGATGTAGGGTTCGGCTATGGCTACACCTTC	CATSDVGFGYGYTF	TRBV24-1	TRBJ1-2	-	many
TGTGCCACCAGTGCGGGCGAGACCCAGTACTTC	CATSAGETQYF	TRBV24-1	TRBJ2-5	-	many
TGCAGTGCTAGAGATCCCTCAGGACAGGGAGGAACCTACGTCCTGACTTTC	CSARDPSGQGGTYVLTF	TRBV20-1	TRBJ2-6	TRBD1	-
TGTGCCAGCAGTCCACTGTTACTAGCGGGACGGGAGACCCAGTACTTC	CASSPLLLAGRETQYF	TRBV6-5	TRBJ2-5	TRBD2	-
TGTGCCAGCAGCCGTGCTGGGACAAATAATCAGCCCCAGCATTTT	CASSRAGTNNQPQHF	TRBV27	TRBJ1-5	-	-
TGTGCCAGCAGCCCTGACACCGGGGATTGGGAGACCCAGTACTTC	CASSPDTGDWETQYF	TRBV7-3	TRBJ2-5	-	-
TGTGCCAGCAGTTATTGGGATGGCGAGCAGCACTTC	CASSYWDGEQHF	TRBV6-2/TRBV6-3	TRBJ2-7	-	-
TGCGCCAGCAGCACGGGACTAGCGGTTACCTACGAGCAGTACTTC	CASSTGLAVTYEQYF	TRBV7-9	TRBJ2-7	TRBD2	few
TGTGCCAGCAGCCCTACCGGGGGTTCAGAGACCCAGTACTTC	CASSPTGGSETQYF	TRBV7-2	TRBJ2-5	-	many
TGTGCCAGCGGCAGACAGCCCAATGAAAAACTGTTTTTT	CASGRQPNEKLFF	TRBV12-3/TRBV12-4	TRBJ1-4	-	many
TGCGCCAGCAGCCAAGAGGGGAAGAGGGCAGATACGCAGTATTTT	CASSQEGKRADTQYF	TRBV4-3	TRBJ2-3	-	-
TGTGCCAGCAGCTTAGGGCAGTGGGGCGAGCAGTACTTC	CASSLGQWGEQYF	TRBV7-9	TRBJ2-7	-	-
TGTGCCAGCTCACCAATGGCTAGCGGGAGGCAGACCTACGAGCAGTACTTC	CASSPMASGRQTYEQYF	TRBV18	TRBJ2-7	TRBD2	few
TGTGCCAGCAGTCCAGGCTACCACTGGTACTTC	CASSPGYHWYF	TRBV7-9	TRBJ2-7	-	-
TGTGCCAGCAGTTTAGCGGGAGACCGCACAGATACGCAGTATTTT	CASSLAGDRTDTQYF	TRBV5-4	TRBJ2-3	TRBD2	-
TGCGCCAGCAGCTCCACTGGGACACCCACTAATGAAAAACTGTTTTTT	CASSSTGTPTNEKLFF	TRBV5-1	TRBJ1-4	-	-
TGTGCCAGCCTGGGGACAGGGGTCTATGGCTACACCTTC	CASLGTGVYGYTF	TRBV6-1	TRBJ1-2	TRBD1	-
TGCAGCGGACAGGGGTTAGGAAGAACAGATACGCAGTATTTT	CSGQGLGRTDTQYF	TRBV29-1	TRBJ2-3	TRBD1	many
TGTGCCAGCAGCGGGGACGATGAGCAGTACTTC	CASSGDDEQYF	TRBV7-9	TRBJ2-7	-	many
TGTGCCAGCAGCTTAGATGTGACTAGCACCTACGAGCAGTGCTTC	CASSLDVTSTYEQCF	TRBV7-6	TRBJ2-7	TRBD2	-
TGCAGTGCTAGTAGGGAGACTCAAGAGACCCAGTACTTC	CSASRETQETQYF	TRBV20-1	TRBJ2-5	-	many
TGCAGTGTAAGGTCGCGCGATGAGCAGTACTTC	CSVRSRDEQYF	TRBV20-1	TRBJ2-7	-	-
TGTGCCAGCAGCCAGCTGAGGTCATTCACAGATACGCAGTATTTT	CASSQLRSFTDTQYF	TRBV7-9	TRBJ2-3	-	-
TGTGCCAGCAGTCCGGGGAGAGTAGCGGGAGACACAGATACGCAGTATTTT	CASSPGRVAGDTDTQYF	TRBV6-6	TRBJ2-3	TRBD2	few
TGTGCCAGCAGTTACGGCAGGGGGGGAGGGCATAATGAGCCCCAGCATTTT	CASSYGRGGGHNEPQHF	TRBV12-5	TRBJ1-5	TRBD1	-
TGTGCCAGCAGCTTAGCGGGGACGGACACTGAAGCTTTCTTT	CASSLAGTDTEAFF	TRBV7-2	TRBJ1-1	-	many
TGCAGTGCTAGAGTTGCGACTAGTACCTACGAGCAGTACTTC	CSARVATSTYEQYF	TRBV20-1	TRBJ2-7	-	many
TGCGCCAGCAGTGTTGGGACTAGCGGGAAGGTCTACGAGCAGTACTTC	CASSVGTSGKVYEQYF	TRBV10-1	TRBJ2-7	TRBD2	-
TGTGCCAGCAGAGCGGGAGTAGCGGAGAGCGGGGAGCTGTTTTTT	CASRAGVAESGELFF	TRBV9	TRBJ2-2	TRBD2	many
TGTGCCAGCAGGCGATGGGCAGGGAGCGACGCGGGGGCCAACGTCCTGACTTTC	CASRRWAGSDAGANVLTF	TRBV7-8	TRBJ2-6	-	-
TGTGCCAGCAGCCGGAGACAGGGGGATCAGCCCCAGCATTTT	CASSRRQGDQPQHF	TRBV12-3/TRBV12-4	TRBJ1-5	TRBD1	many